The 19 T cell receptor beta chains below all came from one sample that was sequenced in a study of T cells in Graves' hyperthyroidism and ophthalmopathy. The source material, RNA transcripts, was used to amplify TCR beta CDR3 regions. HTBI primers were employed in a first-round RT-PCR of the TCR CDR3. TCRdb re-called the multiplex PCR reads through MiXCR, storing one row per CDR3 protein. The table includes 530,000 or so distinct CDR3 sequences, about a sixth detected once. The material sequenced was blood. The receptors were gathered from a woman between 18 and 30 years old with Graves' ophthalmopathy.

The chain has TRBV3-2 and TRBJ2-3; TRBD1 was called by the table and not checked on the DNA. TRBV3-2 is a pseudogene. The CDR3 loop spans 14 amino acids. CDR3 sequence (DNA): TGTGCCAGCAGTTCAAACAGGGACCCAGATACGCAGTATTTT. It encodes CASSSNRDPDTQYF.

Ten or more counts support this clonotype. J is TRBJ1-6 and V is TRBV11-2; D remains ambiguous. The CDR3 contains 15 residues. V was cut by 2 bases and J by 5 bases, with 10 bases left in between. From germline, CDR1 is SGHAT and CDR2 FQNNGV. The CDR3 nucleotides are TGTGCCAGCAGCTTATCTTGGGGTGATAATTCACCCCTCCACTTT. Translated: CASSLSWGDNSPLHF.

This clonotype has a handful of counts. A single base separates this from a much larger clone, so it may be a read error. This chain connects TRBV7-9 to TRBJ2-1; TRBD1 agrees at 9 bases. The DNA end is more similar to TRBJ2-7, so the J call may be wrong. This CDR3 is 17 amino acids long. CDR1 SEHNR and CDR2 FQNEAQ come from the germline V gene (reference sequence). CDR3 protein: CASSPLKGQGMHNEQYF. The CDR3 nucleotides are TGTGCCAGCAGCCCTTTGAAGGGACAGGGAATGCACAATGAGCAGTACTTC.

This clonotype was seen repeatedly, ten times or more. CDR3 amino acids: CASSLRGLSYEQYF. In DNA form, the CDR3 reads TGTGCCAGCAGTTTAAGGGGCCTCTCCTACGAGCAGTACTTC. The V and J genes are TRBV27 and TRBJ2-7; D is perhaps TRBD1 (5 bases). Germline loops: CDR1 MNHEY, CDR2 SMNVEV (reference sequence). This CDR3 is 14 amino acids long. The V and J ends lost 2 bases and 0 bases respectively, with 8 bases between them.

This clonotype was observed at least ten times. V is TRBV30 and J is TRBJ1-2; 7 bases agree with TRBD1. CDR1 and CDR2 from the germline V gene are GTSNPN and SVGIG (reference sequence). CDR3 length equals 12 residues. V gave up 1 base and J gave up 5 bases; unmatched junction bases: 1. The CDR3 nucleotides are TGTGCCTGGAGTGAGGGGGCGTATGGCTACACCTTC. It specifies CAWSEGAYGYTF. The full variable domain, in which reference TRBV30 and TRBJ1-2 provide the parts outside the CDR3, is SQTIHQWPATLVQPVGSPLSLECTVEGTSNPNLYWYRQAAGRGLQLLFYSVGIGQISSEVPQNLSASRPQDRQFILSSKKLLLSDSGFYLCAWSEGAYGYTFGSGTRLTVV.

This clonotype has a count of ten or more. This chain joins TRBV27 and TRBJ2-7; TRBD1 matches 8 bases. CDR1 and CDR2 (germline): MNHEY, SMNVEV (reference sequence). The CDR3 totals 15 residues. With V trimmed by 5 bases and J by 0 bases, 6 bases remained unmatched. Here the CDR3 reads CASSQQGESSYEQYF. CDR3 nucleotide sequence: TGTGCCAGCAGTCAACAGGGGGAGAGCTCCTACGAGCAGTACTTC.

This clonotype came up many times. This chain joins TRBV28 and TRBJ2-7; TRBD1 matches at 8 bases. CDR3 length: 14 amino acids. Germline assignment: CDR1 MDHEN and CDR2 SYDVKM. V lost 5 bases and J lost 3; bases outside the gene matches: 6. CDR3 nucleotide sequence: TGTGCCAGCAGTATACGACAGGGGAGCTACGAGCAGTACTTC. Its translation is CASSIRQGSYEQYF.

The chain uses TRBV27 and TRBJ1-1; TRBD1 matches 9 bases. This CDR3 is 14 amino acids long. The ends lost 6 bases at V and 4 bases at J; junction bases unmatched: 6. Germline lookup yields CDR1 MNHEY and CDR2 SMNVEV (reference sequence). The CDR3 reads CASSWGTGTTEAFF. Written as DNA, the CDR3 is TGTGCCAGCAGCTGGGGGACAGGGACCACTGAAGCTTTCTTT.

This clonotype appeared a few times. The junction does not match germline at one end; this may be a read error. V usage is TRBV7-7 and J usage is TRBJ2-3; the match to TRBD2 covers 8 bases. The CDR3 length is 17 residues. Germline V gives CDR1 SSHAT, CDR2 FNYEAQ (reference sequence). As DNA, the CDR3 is TGTGCTAGCAGCCCAGGGGTTAGCGGGACTGGCACAGATACGCAGTATTTT. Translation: CASSPGVSGTGTDTQYF.

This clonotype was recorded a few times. CDR3 in DNA: TGTGCCAGCAGCCCGATTCAGAACACTGAAGCTTTCTTT. Translation gives CASSPIQNTEAFF. The rearrangement joins TRBV7-9 to TRBJ1-1; D call uncertain. Looked up from germline, CDR1 is SEHNR and CDR2 is FQNEAQ (reference sequence). The V end was cut by 5 bases, the J end by 1 base, with 8 bases between. The CDR3 covers 13 residues.

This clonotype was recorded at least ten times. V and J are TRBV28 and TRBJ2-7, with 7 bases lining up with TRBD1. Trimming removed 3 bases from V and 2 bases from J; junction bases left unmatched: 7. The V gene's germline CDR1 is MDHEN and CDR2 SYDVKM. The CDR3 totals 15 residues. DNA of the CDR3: TGTGCCAGCAGTTTGTTCGGGGACAGTCCCTACGAGCAGTACTTC. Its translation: CASSLFGDSPYEQYF.

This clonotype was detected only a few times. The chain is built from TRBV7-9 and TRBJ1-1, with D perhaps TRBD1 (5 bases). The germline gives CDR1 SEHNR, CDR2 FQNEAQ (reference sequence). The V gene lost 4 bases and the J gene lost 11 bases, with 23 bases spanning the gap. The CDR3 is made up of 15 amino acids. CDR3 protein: CASSSLSREGMLAFF. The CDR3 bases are TGTGCCAGCAGCTCGCTCTCCAGGGAAGGAATGTTGGCTTTCTTT.

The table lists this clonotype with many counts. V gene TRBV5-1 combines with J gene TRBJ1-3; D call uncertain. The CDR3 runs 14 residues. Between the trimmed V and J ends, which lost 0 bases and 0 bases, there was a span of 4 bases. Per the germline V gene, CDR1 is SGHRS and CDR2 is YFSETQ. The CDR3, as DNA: TGCGCCAGCAGCTTGGAGATCTCTGGAAACACCATATATTTT. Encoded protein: CASSLEISGNTIYF.

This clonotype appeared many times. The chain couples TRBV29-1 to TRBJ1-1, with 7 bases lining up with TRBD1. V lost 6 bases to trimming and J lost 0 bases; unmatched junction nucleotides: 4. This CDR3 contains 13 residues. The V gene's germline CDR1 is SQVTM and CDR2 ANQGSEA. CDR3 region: CSVTGVMNTEAFF. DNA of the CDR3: TGCAGCGTCACAGGGGTTATGAACACTGAAGCTTTCTTT.

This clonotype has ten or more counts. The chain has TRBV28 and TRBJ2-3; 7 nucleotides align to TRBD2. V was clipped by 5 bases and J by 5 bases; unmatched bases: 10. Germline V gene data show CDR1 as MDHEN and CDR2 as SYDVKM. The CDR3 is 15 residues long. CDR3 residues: CASSPRAGDVDTQYF. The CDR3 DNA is TGTGCCAGCAGTCCCAGGGCGGGAGATGTAGATACGCAGTATTTT.

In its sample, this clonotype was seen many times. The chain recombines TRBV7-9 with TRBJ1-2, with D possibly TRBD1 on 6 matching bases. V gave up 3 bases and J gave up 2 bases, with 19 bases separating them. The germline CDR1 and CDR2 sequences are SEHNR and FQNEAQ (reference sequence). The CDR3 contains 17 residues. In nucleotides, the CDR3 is TGTGCCAGCAGCTTTCCTCAGGGGATTCCCTTAAACTATGGCTACACCTTC. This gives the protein CASSFPQGIPLNYGYTF.

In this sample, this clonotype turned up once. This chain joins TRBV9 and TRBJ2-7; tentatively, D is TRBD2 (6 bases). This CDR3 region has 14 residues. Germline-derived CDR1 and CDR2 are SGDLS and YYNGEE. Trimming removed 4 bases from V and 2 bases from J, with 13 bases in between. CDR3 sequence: CASSHGGDTYEQYF. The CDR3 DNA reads TGTGCCAGCAGCCACGGCGGGGATACCTACGAGCAGTACTTC.

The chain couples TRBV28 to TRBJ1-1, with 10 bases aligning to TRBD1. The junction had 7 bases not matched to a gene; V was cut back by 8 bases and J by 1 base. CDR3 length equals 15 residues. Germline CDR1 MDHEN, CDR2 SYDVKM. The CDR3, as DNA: TGTGCCAGCCTCAAATGGACAGGGGGGAACACTGAAGCTTTCTTT. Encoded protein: CASLKWTGGNTEAFF.

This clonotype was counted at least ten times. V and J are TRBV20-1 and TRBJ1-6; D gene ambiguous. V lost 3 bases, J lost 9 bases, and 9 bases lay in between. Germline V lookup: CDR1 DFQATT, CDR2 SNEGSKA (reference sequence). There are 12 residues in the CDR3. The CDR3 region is CSARGESSPLHF. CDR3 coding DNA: TGCAGTGCTAGGGGTGAATCTTCACCCCTCCACTTT.